This is a list of T cell receptor beta chains from one sample in a study of graft-versus-host responses after intestinal transplantation. Libraries were prepared by immunoSEQ multiplex PCR; TCRdb keeps only in-frame clonotypes and omits some of them. The repertoire includes 35,000 to 45,000 clones, roughly 91% of them detected once, and around 4.8% sits in the top ten. The input for sequencing was PBMCs, taken 524 days after transplant. These receptors all come from a human patient who received an intestinal transplant, so some T cells may come from the graft donor. Both conserved end residues are part of each CDR3. The order of the fields is J gene, D gene, clone size, V gene, CDR3 protein, CDR3 DNA. A D gene is named only where the DNA matches it firmly. The size of a clone is reported for some rows only, either as once, few or many, or as a class for expanded clones.

J: TRBJ2-1; D: .; size: .; V: TRBV5-1; CDR3: CASSLVFGSSSYNEQFF; DNA: TGCGCCAGCAGCTTGGTTTTCGGGTCGAGCTCCTACAATGAGCAGTTCTTC
J: TRBJ1-5; D: .; size: .; V: TRBV7-2; CDR3: CASSSRGASNQPQHF; DNA: TGTGCCAGCAGCTCCCGGGGCGCAAGCAATCAGCCCCAGCATTTT
J: TRBJ2-1; D: .; size: .; V: TRBV12-5; CDR3: CASGLVGNNEQFF; DNA: TGTGCTAGTGGTTTGGTAGGTAACAATGAGCAGTTCTTC
J: TRBJ2-2; D: .; size: .; V: TRBV5-6; CDR3: CASSLLREDGELFF; DNA: TGTGCCAGCAGCTTGTTAAGGGAGGACGGGGAGCTGTTTTTT
J: TRBJ2-1; D: TRBD2; size: .; V: TRBV27; CDR3: CASSIAGPYNEQFF; DNA: TGTGCCAGCAGCATAGCGGGTCCCTACAATGAGCAGTTCTTC
J: TRBJ1-2; D: .; size: .; V: TRBV28; CDR3: CASSSQDTGYTF; DNA: TGTGCCAGCAGTTCTCAGGACACAGGCTACACCTTC
J: TRBJ1-4; D: .; size: once; V: TRBV5-1; CDR3: CASSLGTEDEKLFF; DNA: TGCGCCAGCAGCTTGGGGACCGAGGATGAAAAACTGTTTTTT
J: TRBJ2-1; D: .; size: .; V: TRBV6-4; CDR3: CASRGGASYNEQFF; DNA: TGTGCCAGCAGAGGGGGAGCCTCCTACAATGAGCAGTTCTTC
J: TRBJ2-1; D: .; size: .; V: TRBV28; CDR3: CASSFYPMKRRSSYNEQFF; DNA: TGTGCCAGCAGTTTTTACCCTATGAAGCGTCGGAGCTCCTACAATGAGCAGTTCTTC
J: TRBJ2-5; D: .; size: .; V: TRBV4-1; CDR3: CASSQDSRGTQETQYF; DNA: TGCGCCAGCAGCCAAGATTCCAGGGGAACCCAAGAGACCCAGTACTTC
J: TRBJ1-4; D: TRBD1; size: .; V: TRBV15; CDR3: CATTARDRRNEKLFF; DNA: TGTGCCACGACAGCAAGGGACAGGCGTAATGAAAAACTGTTTTTT
J: TRBJ2-1; D: .; size: .; V: TRBV12-5; CDR3: CASGLAGLYNEQFF; DNA: TGTGCTAGTGGTTTGGCGGGACTCTACAATGAGCAGTTCTTC
J: TRBJ2-3; D: .; size: .; V: TRBV11-3; CDR3: CASSLDGGVTDTQYF; DNA: TGTGCCAGCAGCTTAGACGGCGGGGTCACAGATACGCAGTATTTT
J: TRBJ2-1; D: .; size: .; V: TRBV29-1; CDR3: CSVALRGGPSYNEQFF; DNA: TGCAGCGTTGCCTTGAGGGGGGGCCCCTCCTACAATGAGCAGTTCTTC
J: TRBJ1-1; D: .; size: .; V: TRBV28; CDR3: CASSFRGSGAFF; DNA: TGTGCCAGCAGTTTCAGAGGGTCGGGAGCTTTCTTT